The rows below give T cell receptor beta chains drawn from one sample of a study of PD-1 blockade in mismatch repair-deficient tumors. This table comes from immunoSEQ multiplex PCR, and its TCRdb copy is limited to in-frame clones, with some not included. The data hold about 120,000 clones, with around nine tenths observed a single time. This specimen consisted of peripheral blood, obtained roughly 70 weeks after starting pembrolizumab. The receptors shown here come from an adult with mismatch repair-deficient cancer. CDR3s include the opening cysteine and the closing phenylalanine or tryptophan. D genes are given only for firm matches. Clone size is not always given. Where it is, it says once, few, many or a class for expanded clones.

d_call	cdr3_length	v_call	clone_size	j_call	cdr3_aa	cdr3_nt
NA	14	TRBV19	NA	TRBJ2-5	CASSIVAGGETQYF	TGTGCCAGTAGTATAGTAGCAGGTGGGGAGACCCAGTACTTC
NA	14	TRBV6-5	NA	TRBJ2-7	CASSRTPGGYEQYF	TGTGCCAGCAGTAGGACCCCAGGCGGCTACGAGCAGTACTTC
TRBD1	13	TRBV7-2	few	TRBJ2-4	CASSQTGADIQYF	TGTGCCAGCAGCCAGACAGGGGCGGACATTCAGTACTTC
NA	12	TRBV7-9	NA	TRBJ1-5	CASSLGPRPQHF	TGTGCCAGCAGCTTAGGTCCTCGTCCCCAGCATTTT
TRBD2	14	TRBV10-3	NA	TRBJ2-1	CAISSAGVYNEQFF	TGTGCCATCAGCTCAGCGGGAGTCTACAATGAGCAGTTCTTC
NA	12	TRBV7-9	few	TRBJ2-7	CASSPTSYEQYF	TGTGCCAGCAGCCCCACTTCCTACGAGCAGTACTTC
TRBD1	13	TRBV28	few	TRBJ2-7	CAADRQGWHEQYF	TGTGCCGCCGATCGACAGGGGTGGCACGAGCAGTACTTC
NA	13	TRBV11-2	NA	TRBJ2-3	CASSLQFLDTQYF	TGTGCCAGCAGCTTACAGTTCCTCGATACGCAGTATTTT
NA	15	TRBV6-1	NA	TRBJ1-1	CASSEALGLNTEAFF	TGTGCCAGCAGTGAAGCGCTAGGTTTGAACACTGAAGCTTTCTTT
NA	12	TRBV7-9	NA	TRBJ2-7	CASRQGFYEQYF	TGTGCCAGCAGACAGGGATTCTACGAGCAGTACTTC
TRBD2	16	TRBV19	NA	TRBJ2-2	CASSPRGGRNTGELFF	TGTGCCAGTAGTCCCCGGGGGGGCCGGAACACCGGGGAGCTGTTTTTT
TRBD1	17	TRBV28	NA	TRBJ1-2	CASSFLRNRGGGYGYTF	TGTGCCAGCAGTTTTCTCAGGAACAGGGGCGGGGGGTATGGCTACACCTTC
NA	14	TRBV9	NA	TRBJ1-3	CASSAEGLLNTIYF	TGTGCCAGCAGCGCAGAGGGACTTCTAAACACCATATATTTT
NA	17	TRBV7-6	NA	TRBJ1-4	CASSARMGSSTNEKLFF	TGTGCCAGCAGCGCACGCATGGGGTCGTCAACTAATGAAAAACTGTTTTTT
NA	12	TRBV29-1	NA	TRBJ1-1	CSVGYGDTEAFF	TGCAGCGTTGGGTACGGGGACACTGAAGCTTTCTTT
NA	12	TRBV4-1	NA	TRBJ1-1	CASSGGGREAFF	TGCGCCAGCAGCGGCGGGGGTCGAGAAGCTTTCTTT
TRBD1	15	TRBV19	NA	TRBJ2-3	CASSTAGGSTDTQYF	TGTGCCAGTAGTACAGCAGGGGGAAGCACAGATACGCAGTATTTT